This entry concerns a single T cell receptor (beta chain). The CDR3 sequence is 12 residues long. The ends lost 1 base at V and 15 bases at J; junction bases unmatched: 6. Germline values: CDR1 MNHNS, CDR2 SASEGT. This sample is part of a study of shared clonotypes between healthy human individuals. In the sorted-subset replicate PCRs, about 200 ng DNA, tens of thousands of T cell genomes, was used. Original handling: In the immunoSEQ data, sequences were junction-only and lacked quality scores, so filtering differed. Repertoires were generated with immunoSEQ multiplex PCR, while TCRdb's copy carries only in-frame clones and drops some. From that table come the V and J calls and clone size; the DNA was used to work out D and trimming. The data contain about 2.3 million clones, approximately 93% of them singletons.

The specimen sequenced was naive CD4+ T cells from PBMCs. The subset denotes: CD45RA+ positively selected. The TCR comes from a man between 18 and 35 years old in good health. Some clones in this sample may be carry-over from other donors' samples. This chain links TRBV6-1 with TRBJ2-4; 7 bases line up with TRBD2. The CDR3, as DNA: TGTGCCAGCAGTGAAGTTCCAGCGGGATTGTACTTC. Translated: CASSEVPAGLYF.